This T cell receptor beta chain is from a study of blood T cell repertoires in COVID-19. TCRdb's copy holds only in-frame clones and misses some; the assay was immunoSEQ multiplex PCR. The profile shows under 130,000 clones, approximately 81% of them singletons. The germline V and J ends were trimmed by 2 bases and 6 bases, with 7 bases remaining between them. CDR1 is SQVTM, CDR2 ANQGSEA, per germline. This CDR3 is 12 amino acids long. The sequenced material came from peripheral blood. The V call is TRBV29-1, the J call TRBJ2-2, with a possible D match to TRBD2 (5 bases). The receptor's source is a human donor in a cohort sampled during active COVID-19. CDR3 residues: CSVEFGAGELFF. CDR3 DNA: TGCAGCGTTGAATTCGGGGCCGGGGAGCTGTTTTTT.